This passage covers 31 T cell receptor beta chains from one sample sequenced in a study of shared clonotypes between healthy human individuals. TCRdb's table, derived via immunoSEQ multiplex PCR, lists solely in-frame clones and lacks some. The sample comprises some 470,000 clones, 76% of which are singletons, and 10% to 15% rests with the top ten. The specimen sequenced was PBMCs. The receptor set was obtained from a woman aged 40 to 50 in good health. Some clones in this sample may be carry-over from other donors' samples.

On this clone: Since a much larger clone is just one base distant, this may be a read error. Other DNA sequences in the sample encode the same CDR3. The genes are TRBV2 and TRBJ2-7; the match to TRBD1 covers 11 bases. The CDR3 totals 14 residues. CDR1 and CDR2 from the germline V gene are SNHLY and FYNNEI. Losses at the gene ends were 5 bases for V and 2 bases for J; bases not matched to a gene: 2. As DNA, the CDR3 is TGTGCCAGCAGTAGGGACAGGGGGGCCTACGAGCAGTACTTC. This codes for CASSRDRGAYEQYF. Looking up the rest from reference TRBV2 and TRBJ2-7 gives the full variable domain: EPEVTQTPSHQVTQMGQEVILRCVPISNHLYFYWYRQILGQKVEFLVSFYNNEISEKSEIFDDQFSVERPDGSNFTLKIRSTKLEDSAMYFCASSRDRGAYEQYFGPGTRLTVT.

This clone was seen a few times. The V call is TRBV6-6, the J call TRBJ2-5; the D is unclear. The CDR3 covers 14 residues. V shed 7 bases and J shed 0 bases, with 12 bases lying between them. CDR1 is MNHNY and CDR2 is SVGAGI in the germline V gene (reference sequence). CDR3: CASNSVGHQETQYF. The CDR3 DNA reads TGTGCCAGCAATTCCGTGGGCCACCAAGAGACCCAGTACTTC.

The gene calls are TRBV7-2 and TRBJ1-2, with no clear D. V lost 2 bases and J lost 2, with 12 bases in between. The length of the CDR3 is 15 residues. Germline CDR1 SGHTA, CDR2 FQGNSA. This chain's CDR3 is CASSLSWTENYGYTF. DNA of the CDR3: TGTGCCAGCAGCTTATCTTGGACGGAAAACTATGGCTACACCTTC. Looking up the rest from reference TRBV7-2 and TRBJ1-2 gives the full variable domain: GAGVSQSPSNKVTEKGKDVELRCDPISGHTALYWYRQSLGQGLEFLIYFQGNSAPDKSGLPSDRFSAERTGGSVSTLTIQRTQQEDSAVYLCASSLSWTENYGYTFGSGTRLTVV.

This sequence joins TRBV6-6 and TRBJ2-1, with D hard to call. The CDR3 length is 15 residues. Between the trimmed V and J ends, which lost 0 bases and 4 bases, there was a span of 10 bases. Germline CDR1 MNHNY, CDR2 SVGAGI (reference sequence). CDR3: CASSYSFARYNEQFF. The CDR3 DNA reads TGTGCCAGCAGTTACTCGTTTGCTAGATACAATGAGCAGTTCTTC.

The sample holds a few counts of this clone. In the same sample, other DNA sequences code for this CDR3. The chain carries TRBV19 and TRBJ2-3; tentatively, D is TRBD2 (8 bases). With 6 bases removed from V and 0 bases from J, the gap between germline ends came to 19 bases. The germline V gene encodes CDR1 LNHDA and CDR2 SQIVND (reference sequence). This CDR3 is 17 amino acids long. CDR3 region: CASSHSGGTASTDTQYF. The CDR3 DNA reads as TGTGCCAGTAGCCATTCGGGGGGGACAGCTAGCACAGATACGCAGTATTTT.

This sequence joins TRBV30 and TRBJ2-1, with 9 bases aligning to TRBD2. Germline lookup yields CDR1 GTSNPN and CDR2 SVGIG (reference sequence). V shed 1 base, J shed 8 bases, and the junction held 9 bases outside the gene matches. This CDR3 region has 15 residues. DNA for the CDR3: TGTGCCTGGAGTGGCGGGACTAGCTTGTTCTATGAGCAGTTCTTC. It translates to CAWSGGTSLFYEQFF.

V and J are TRBV29-1 and TRBJ1-4; 7 nucleotides match TRBD1. Germline V gives CDR1 SQVTM, CDR2 ANQGSEA. The length of the CDR3 is 13 residues. The J segment lost 3 bases and the V segment lost 7 bases, leaving 5 bases of the junction unmatched. CDR3 DNA sequence: TGCAGCGCGACAGGGCCGTCTAATGAAAAACTGTTTTTT. It yields the protein CSATGPSNEKLFF.

The chain joins TRBV7-2 to TRBJ2-3; D is possibly TRBD2 (5 bases). Germline CDR1 and CDR2: SGHTA and FQGNSA. Trimming left V 5 bases short and J 4 bases short, with 7 bases between. The CDR3 covers 12 residues. The CDR3, as DNA: TGTGCCAGCAGCCCGAGGGCAGATACGCAGTATTTT. It translates to CASSPRADTQYF.

This clone was seen more than once but under ten times. The sample contains more than one DNA sequence encoding this CDR3. The gene calls are TRBV6-5 and TRBJ2-7; tentatively, D is TRBD2 (5 bases). V was pared by 0 bases and J by 2 bases, with 14 bases between. Germline V lookup: CDR1 MNHEY, CDR2 SVGAGI. CDR3 length: 16 amino acids. The CDR3 loop reads CASSYSWTPSPYEQYF. The CDR3, as DNA: TGTGCCAGCAGTTACTCGTGGACTCCTAGCCCCTACGAGCAGTACTTC.

This clone was seen a single time. This could be a read error, since a much larger clone is one nucleotide away. The genes are TRBV10-1 and TRBJ2-1; TRBD2 is a possible D gene (5 bases). The CDR3 contains 15 residues. Trimming took off 6 bases at V and 4 bases at J, with 16 bases between the two ends. Germline V gives CDR1 WNHNN, CDR2 SYGVQD (reference sequence). The CDR3 here is CASSDYGPEYNEQFF. The DNA of the CDR3 is TGCGCCAGCAGCGACTACGGGCCCGAATACAATGAGCAGTTCTTC.

This chain links TRBV5-1 with TRBJ2-4; 10 nucleotides line up with TRBD2. Trimming removed 5 bases from V and 5 bases from J; junction bases left unmatched: 4. From germline, CDR1 is SGHRS and CDR2 YFSETQ. The CDR3 spans 14 residues. The CDR3 loop is CASRQGTSENIQYF. CDR3 coding DNA: TGCGCCAGCAGACAAGGGACTAGCGAAAACATTCAGTACTTC.

The chain couples TRBV6-1 to TRBJ2-5, with 8 bases identical to TRBD1. Germline lookup yields CDR1 MNHNS and CDR2 SASEGT. The CDR3 is made up of 16 amino acids. The junction had 5 bases not matched to a gene; V was cut back by 0 bases and J by 2 bases. The CDR3 spells CASSEAWTGKQETQYF. CDR3 sequence (DNA): TGTGCCAGCAGTGAAGCCTGGACAGGGAAACAAGAGACCCAGTACTTC.

Note on this clone: The identical CDR3 is also encoded by other nucleotide sequences in the sample. The chain employs TRBV15 and TRBJ1-4; 9 nucleotides agree with TRBD1. The CDR3 totals 15 residues. Trimming took 4 bases from V and 7 from J; bases not matched to a gene: 7. The V gene's germline CDR1 is LNHNV and CDR2 YYDKDF (reference sequence). DNA of the CDR3: TGTGCCACCAGCACCCTACAGGGGGCAAGTGAAAAACTGTTTTTT. This encodes CATSTLQGASEKLFF.

The chain links TRBV7-2 to TRBJ2-1; tentatively, D is TRBD2 (6 bases). Germline CDR1 SGHTA, CDR2 FQGNSA. This CDR3 has 18 amino acids. V was clipped by 4 bases and J by 2 bases, with 21 bases between them. CDR3 DNA: TGTGCCAGCAGCTCACTCGGCAGGGCGGGACTCACCTACAATGAGCAGTTCTTC. It specifies CASSSLGRAGLTYNEQFF.

This clone was detected ten times or more. The rearrangement uses TRBV19 and TRBJ2-3; a weak D match, TRBD2 (6 bases). V lost 9 bases and J 4 bases, leaving 23 bases between the germline ends. Germline V lookup: CDR1 LNHDA, CDR2 SQIVND (reference sequence). The length of the CDR3 is 16 residues. The CDR3 sequence: CASQSPRSGGSDTQYF. The CDR3 nucleotides read TGTGCCAGCCAGTCGCCAAGGTCCGGAGGGTCAGATACGCAGTATTTT.

Points on this clone: One end of the junction is discordant with germline, which a read error may explain. V gene TRBV2 combines with J gene TRBJ1-2; a possible D gene is TRBD1 (6 bases). The CDR3 is 15 amino acids. Germline CDR1 reads SNHLY; CDR2 reads FYNNEI. The CDR3 loop is CAGSATWDTDYGYTF. The CDR3 coding sequence is TGTGCCGGCAGCGCCACCTGGGACACCGACTATGGCTACACCTTC.

The chain recombines TRBV7-9 with TRBJ2-1; the match to TRBD2 covers 11 bases. CDR1 and CDR2 from the germline V gene are SEHNR and FQNEAQ (reference sequence). The CDR3 loop spans 17 amino acids. V was clipped by 5 bases and J by 2 bases; unmatched bases: 8. The CDR3 DNA follows: TGTGCCAGCAGCCCGACGGGGACTAGCGGCCCCTACAATGAGCAGTTCTTC. Translated, it gives CASSPTGTSGPYNEQFF.

This rearrangement joins TRBV27 to TRBJ2-3, with D perhaps matching TRBD1 (6 bases). The germline V gene has CDR1 MNHEY and CDR2 SMNVEV (reference sequence). The V end was cut by 3 bases, the J end by 3 bases, with 13 bases between. The CDR3 covers 15 residues. CDR3 protein: CASSLGGGATDTQYF. The CDR3 region has the DNA TGTGCCAGCAGTTTGGGTGGGGGCGCAACAGATACGCAGTATTTT.

J is TRBJ2-4 and V is TRBV25-1; D is undetermined. Germline assignment: CDR1 MGHDK and CDR2 SYGVNS. Trimming shortened V by 0 bases and J by 7 bases, and 13 bases separated the two germline ends. This CDR3 is 15 amino acids long. The CDR3 loop is CASSEYKGKINIQYF. The CDR3 nucleotides are TGTGCCAGCAGTGAATATAAGGGAAAGATCAACATTCAGTACTTC.

The chain recombines TRBV6-5 with TRBJ1-5; 7 nucleotides line up with TRBD1. There are 12 residues in the CDR3. Per germline, CDR1 MNHEY and CDR2 SVGAGI. V dropped 11 bases and J dropped 7; count of bases not matched to a gene: 8. CDR3 sequence (DNA): TGTGCCTCAGGACAGGAGGCCCAGCCCCAGCATTTT. The encoded protein is CASGQEAQPQHF.

This chain uses TRBV28 with TRBJ1-5, with TRBD1 matching over 9 bases. Germline CDR1 reads MDHEN; CDR2 reads SYDVKM. This CDR3 comprises 17 residues. With 6 bases clipped from V and 3 bases from J, the junction kept 12 bases outside the gene matches. In nucleotides, the CDR3 is TGTGCCAGCAGGGCCATCCGGACAGGGGTTGACAATCAGCCCCAGCATTTT. Translating gives CASRAIRTGVDNQPQHF.

This clone was seen just once. The same CDR3 can be traced to other DNA sequences in this sample. V and J are TRBV9 and TRBJ2-1; 11 nucleotides match TRBD2. V dropped 3 bases and J dropped 3; count of bases not matched to a gene: 2. The CDR3 consists of 15 residues. In germline, CDR1 is SGDLS, CDR2 YYNGEE. The CDR3 nucleotides are TGTGCCAGCAGCGCCGGGACTAGCGGCTACAATGAGCAGTTCTTC. Amino acids: CASSAGTSGYNEQFF.

The chain combines TRBV4-3 with TRBJ2-5, with D maybe TRBD2 (7 bases). CDR3 length equals 16 residues. Between the trimmed V and J ends, which lost 0 bases and 7 bases, there was a span of 18 bases. Per germline, CDR1 LGHNA and CDR2 YSLEER. This chain's CDR3 is CASSQDGGTPSGTQYF. CDR3 nucleotides: TGCGCCAGCAGCCAAGACGGGGGGACACCAAGTGGGACCCAGTACTTC.

This clone was counted between two and nine times. This chain joins TRBV7-2 and TRBJ1-2, with unresolved D. V dropped 2 bases and J dropped 5 bases, with 12 bases sitting between them. The CDR3 is 14 amino acids. Germline CDR1 and CDR2: SGHTA and FQGNSA. The CDR3, as DNA: TGTGCCAGCAGCTTAAGGGAGCAAGTGTATGGCTACACCTTC. As protein: CASSLREQVYGYTF.

The J gene is TRBJ2-5, the V gene TRBV29-1, with unresolved D. CDR3 length equals 13 residues. Germline CDR1 reads SQVTM; CDR2 reads ANQGSEA. Trimming left V 6 bases short and J 5 bases short, with 16 bases between. The CDR3 DNA is TGCAGCGTGGCCCTACTCGGTTCGGAGACCCAGTACTTC. Translation gives CSVALLGSETQYF.

The count of this clone is one. The chain couples TRBV5-1 to TRBJ2-5; D call uncertain. The CDR3 extends over 14 amino acids. Germline V gene lookup returns CDR1 SGHRS and CDR2 YFSETQ. V was shortened by 0 bases and J by 1 base, with 7 bases between the two germline ends. The CDR3 DNA is TGCGCCAGCAGCTTGGGGGCGATCCAAGAGACCCAGTACTTC. Translating gives CASSLGAIQETQYF.

The chain is built from TRBV5-1 and TRBJ1-2, with 9 positions matching TRBD1. The ends lost 4 bases at V and 3 bases at J; junction bases unmatched: 1. Germline CDR1 reads SGHRS; CDR2 reads YFSETQ. The CDR3 has 13 amino acids. CDR3 coding DNA: TGCGCCAGCAGCCGGACAGGGGACTATGGCTACACCTTC. It specifies CASSRTGDYGYTF.

As to this clone: The same CDR3 arises from other DNA sequences in this sample as well. The chain is built from TRBV7-3 and TRBJ2-2; 15 bases align to TRBD2. Germline V gene sequence: CDR1 SGHTA, CDR2 FQGTGA. CDR3 length equals 16 residues. The V segment lost 3 bases and the J segment 4 bases; nucleotides outside the gene matches: 0. The CDR3 region is CASSLGLAGGTGELFF. Here the CDR3 DNA reads TGTGCCAGCAGCTTGGGACTAGCGGGGGGCACCGGGGAGCTGTTTTTT.

The chain combines TRBV5-1 with TRBJ1-6; tentative D call: TRBD1 (5 bases). Trimming stripped 0 bases from V and 10 bases from J, with 14 bases between. The CDR3 is 15 residues long. Germline V lookup: CDR1 SGHRS, CDR2 YFSETQ. In DNA form, the CDR3 reads TGCGCCAGCAGCTTGGCGGGCCAGGGTCGCTCACCCCTCCACTTT. It translates to CASSLAGQGRSPLHF.

Worth noting for this clone: Given a much more abundant clone one base away, this may be a read error. This same CDR3 is encoded by further DNA sequences in the sample. The gene calls are TRBV27 and TRBJ1-5; a weak D match, TRBD1 (5 bases). The CDR3 extends over 14 amino acids. V lost 1 base and J 4 bases, leaving 8 bases between the germline ends. Per the germline V gene, CDR1 is MNHEY and CDR2 is SMNVEV (reference sequence). The CDR3: CASSLLGENQPQHF. Here the CDR3 DNA reads TGTGCCAGCAGTTTATTGGGGGAGAATCAGCCCCAGCATTTT.

V usage is TRBV6-5 and J usage is TRBJ2-3; 10 nucleotides align to TRBD2. With 5 bases clipped from V and 3 bases from J, the junction kept 2 bases outside the gene matches. The CDR3 loop spans 14 amino acids. Germline V gene data show CDR1 as MNHEY and CDR2 as SVGAGI. The CDR3 nucleotides are TGTGCCAGCAGTAGCGGGAGGGAAACAGATACGCAGTATTTT. It translates to CASSSGRETDTQYF.